A single sample is the source of the 10 T cell receptor beta chains below, sequenced in a study of blood T cells in healthy people across ages. With a J-beta primer mix and a sample-barcoded 5' primer, a second PCR ran about 6 to 11 cycles. TCRdb re-called the 5' RACE reads with MiXCR, one entry per CDR3 protein. The sample carries some 1.5 million distinct CDR3 sequences, approximately 43% recorded once. Sequencing was performed on blood. Receptor source: a woman aged 18 to 35 in good health.

The chain uses TRBV4-1 and TRBJ2-7; a weak D match, TRBD1 (6 bases). The CDR3 consists of 16 residues. CDR1 MGHRA and CDR2 YSYEKL come from the germline V gene. Deletions cut 3 bases from V and 2 bases from J, with 17 bases between. CDR3 region: CASSQPRVQGTYEQYF. In nucleotides, the CDR3 is TGCGCCAGCAGCCAGCCGAGGGTACAGGGTACCTACGAGCAGTACTTC.

The V call is TRBV27, the J call TRBJ1-2, with TRBD1 matching 7 bases. Germline V lookup: CDR1 MNHEY, CDR2 SMNVEV (reference sequence). With 0 bases clipped from V and 5 bases from J, the junction kept 9 bases outside the gene matches. This CDR3 has 16 amino acids. DNA of the CDR3: TGTGCCAGCAGTTTATCGAACAGGGGCCTTGTGTATGGCTACACCTTC. Translation: CASSLSNRGLVYGYTF.

The CDR3 loop reads CASSSHGRAGYNEQFF. As DNA, the CDR3 is TGTGCCAGCAGTTCCCATGGACGAGCGGGATACAATGAGCAGTTCTTC. The rearrangement uses TRBV28 and TRBJ2-1, with 7 bases matching TRBD2. The CDR3 spans 16 residues. V shed 4 bases, J shed 4 bases, and the junction held 10 bases outside the gene matches. The germline gives CDR1 MDHEN, CDR2 SYDVKM.

This chain joins TRBV7-9 and TRBJ2-1; D is possibly TRBD1 (6 bases). The assigned J gene may be wrong: the sequence end matches TRBJ2-7 better. Looked up from germline, CDR1 is SEHNR and CDR2 is FQNEAQ (reference sequence). This CDR3 comprises 16 residues. CDR3 sequence reads: CASSPTGNYPYNEQYF. The CDR3 DNA follows: TGTGCCAGCAGCCCCACAGGGAACTACCCCTACAATGAGCAGTACTTC.

This clonotype occurred a few times. CDR3: CSVRRDSLMNTEAFF. DNA of the CDR3: TGCAGTGTGCGTAGGGACAGCCTCATGAACACTGAAGCTTTCTTT. The J gene is TRBJ1-1, the V gene TRBV20-1; TRBD1 matches at 7 bases. Losses at the gene ends were 7 bases for V and 0 bases for J; bases not matched to a gene: 11. CDR1 is DFQATT, CDR2 SNEGSKA, per germline (reference sequence). The CDR3 is 15 residues long.

The chain employs TRBV29-1 and TRBJ1-2; D not certain. The germline V gene has CDR1 SQVTM and CDR2 ANQGSEA. CDR3 size: 11 residues. V was clipped by 4 bases and J by 5 bases, with 8 bases between them. CDR3 DNA: TGCAGCGTTGTGGCGGGGTATGGCTACACCTTC. Its translation is CSVVAGYGYTF.

The chain links TRBV4-2 to TRBJ1-2, with 7 bases matching TRBD1. This CDR3 comprises 14 residues. The V gene end was trimmed by 2 bases and the J gene end by 4 bases; junction bases not matched to a gene: 4. CDR1 is LGHNA and CDR2 is YNFKEQ in the germline V gene. The CDR3 spells CASSQPGDSYGYTF. The CDR3 bases are TGTGCCAGCAGCCAACCGGGGGACAGCTATGGCTACACCTTC.

In this sample, this clonotype turned up a few times. This sequence joins TRBV25-1 and TRBJ2-2; 7 bases match TRBD1. Looked up from germline, CDR1 is MGHDK and CDR2 is SYGVNS. Trimming at V came to 6 bases and at J to 8 bases, leaving 6 bases not matched to a gene. The CDR3 is 13 amino acids. The CDR3 loop reads CASRGTAPGELFF. CDR3 DNA sequence: TGTGCCAGCAGGGGGACAGCCCCAGGGGAGCTGTTTTTT.

The chain is built from TRBV5-1 and TRBJ2-1, with 7 bases lining up with TRBD2. Germline V gene lookup returns CDR1 SGHRS and CDR2 YFSETQ. Trimming cost V 3 bases and J 14 bases; bases outside gene matches: 5. This CDR3 contains 11 residues. CDR3 in amino acids: CASSWGGEEFF. Here the CDR3 DNA reads TGCGCCAGCAGCTGGGGGGGAGAGGAGTTCTTC.

This clonotype was picked up a small number of times. V and J are TRBV9 and TRBJ2-5, with D possibly being TRBD2 (5 bases). This CDR3 has 14 amino acids. Germline loops: CDR1 SGDLS, CDR2 YYNGEE. V was trimmed by 3 bases and J by 0 bases, leaving 9 bases between them. CDR3: CASSAPGDQETQYF. CDR3 coding DNA: TGTGCCAGCAGCGCACCCGGGGACCAAGAGACCCAGTACTTC.